This T cell receptor beta chain originates from a study of CD8 T cells in Susac syndrome. Germline CDR1 is MNHEY and CDR2 is SMNVEV (reference sequence). Trimming took 6 bases from V and 12 from J; bases not matched to a gene: 11. This CDR3 has 14 amino acids. Sequencing of TCR beta covered CD8+ and CD4+ T cells obtained from blood. The individuals used as controls were healthy donors who had been matched for both age and sex. After extraction with the RNeasy kit, 0.5 to 1 ug of the RNA was reverse transcribed using random hexamers. A single record per CDR3 protein comes from TCRdb applying MiXCR to the immunoSEQ multiplex PCR reads. This table has fewer than 70,000 distinct CDR3 sequences, just under 95% appearing once.

The gene calls are TRBV27 and TRBJ2-1; 10 bases match TRBD1. This receptor was obtained from a human donor in good health. Source material: CD8+ T cells from PBMCs. The CDR3 DNA sequence: TGTGCCAGCAGCCTAGGGACAGGGGTTTCCGGGCAGTTCTTC. It translates to CASSLGTGVSGQFF.